These 17 T cell receptor beta chains were all obtained from the same sample, sequenced in a study of T cells after yellow fever vaccination. TCRdb re-analysed the 5' RACE reads in MiXCR, keeping a single row per CDR3 protein. The sample yields approximately 170,000 distinct CDR3 sequences, around 10% seen once. The starting material was CD8+ T cells sorted from PBMCs, obtained 15 days after the yellow fever booster vaccination. The source of these receptors is a man younger than 35 who received the YFV17D yellow fever vaccine.

The chain recombines TRBV6-5 with TRBJ2-5; D is ambiguous. The germline V gene encodes CDR1 MNHEY and CDR2 SVGAGI. V gave up 5 bases and J gave up 9 bases, with 19 bases separating them. The CDR3 spans 14 residues. This chain's CDR3 is CASSPQDFSGAQYF. CDR3 DNA sequence: TGTGCCAGCAGTCCCCAAGACTTCTCCGGCGCCCAGTACTTC.

The gene calls are TRBV7-2 and TRBJ2-7; 7 bases map to TRBD1. Germline lookup yields CDR1 SGHTA and CDR2 FQGNSA. The CDR3 contains 14 residues. V gave up 5 bases and J gave up 2 bases; unmatched junction bases: 6. DNA for the CDR3: TGTGCCAGCAGCCGGCTAGGGACAGCCTACGAGCAGTACTTC. This codes for CASSRLGTAYEQYF.

The J gene is TRBJ1-1, the V gene TRBV4-2; D remains unclear. The CDR3 has 14 amino acids. The germline gives CDR1 LGHNA, CDR2 YNFKEQ. The germline V and J ends were trimmed by 1 base and 5 bases, with 11 bases remaining between them. In DNA form, the CDR3 reads TGTGCCAGCAGCCAAGGGGCGACGGGGACTGAAGCTTTCTTT. Translating gives CASSQGATGTEAFF.

This clonotype has more than one count but fewer than ten. This sequence joins TRBV13 and TRBJ1-1; tentatively, D is TRBD1 (5 bases). The CDR3 is 15 residues long. The V end lost 5 bases, the J end lost 0 bases, and 13 bases lay between the germline ends. Germline V lookup: CDR1 PRHDT, CDR2 FYEKMQ (reference sequence). CDR3 in amino acids: CASSPETVMNTEAFF. CDR3 bases: TGTGCCAGCAGCCCCGAGACAGTCATGAACACTGAAGCTTTCTTT.

In this sample, this clonotype turned up a few times. The J gene is TRBJ1-1, the V gene TRBV29-1; TRBD1 matches at 8 bases. The V and J ends lost 5 bases and 1 base, in that order; junction bases with no gene match: 3. Germline V gene lookup returns CDR1 SQVTM and CDR2 ANQGSEA. The CDR3 has 13 residues. The CDR3 here is CSVQQGENTEAFF. DNA for the CDR3: TGCAGCGTTCAACAGGGGGAGAACACTGAAGCTTTCTTT. Together with reference TRBV29-1 and TRBJ1-1, the CDR3 gives the full variable domain: SAVISQKPSRDICQRGTSLTIQCQVDSQVTMMFWYRQQPGQSLTLIATANQGSEATYESGFVIDKFPISRPNLTFSTLTVSNMSPEDSSIYLCSVQQGENTEAFFGQGTRLTVV.

The chain employs TRBV20-1 and TRBJ2-3, with D possibly TRBD2 on 5 matching bases. Germline V gene sequence: CDR1 DFQATT, CDR2 SNEGSKA (reference sequence). The CDR3 contains 11 residues. V lost 6 bases, J lost 5 bases, and 9 bases lay in between. The CDR3 loop is CSARLLDTQYF. CDR3 coding DNA: TGCAGTGCCAGACTACTAGATACGCAGTATTTT.

The chain joins TRBV6-4 to TRBJ2-7; 9 positions agree with TRBD1. V trimming: 10 bases; J trimming: 6 bases; junction bases outside the gene matches: 13. Germline CDR1 reads MRHNA; CDR2 reads SNTAGT. CDR3 length: 14 amino acids. CDR3 DNA: TGTGCCACGAGTCCGGGACAGGGAAGAGGCGAGCAGTACTTC. Its protein is CATSPGQGRGEQYF.

This clonotype was seen only a few times. The V call is TRBV12-3 or TRBV12-4, the J call TRBJ2-3; 10 bases map to TRBD2. V lost 4 bases to trimming and J lost 3 bases; unmatched junction nucleotides: 7. CDR3 length: 16 amino acids. CDR3 protein: CASSSDSSGGTDTQYF. The CDR3 nucleotides read TGTGCCAGCAGTTCCGATTCTAGCGGGGGAACAGATACGCAGTATTTT.

This clonotype was found many times. The chain recombines TRBV15 with TRBJ2-2; 14 nucleotides align to TRBD2. Per germline, CDR1 LNHNV and CDR2 YYDKDF (reference sequence). CDR3 length equals 17 residues. The junction had 7 bases not matched to a gene; V was cut back by 9 bases and J by 1 base. CDR3 loop: CATDRLAGGMNTGELFF. In nucleotides, the CDR3 is TGTGCCACGGATCGACTAGCGGGGGGGATGAACACCGGGGAGCTGTTTTTT.

This clonotype was detected a few times. V gene TRBV10-3 combines with J gene TRBJ2-5; weak D call: TRBD1 (6 bases). Germline V gene sequence: CDR1 ENHRY, CDR2 SYGVKD. V was shortened by 6 bases and J by 0 bases, with 11 bases between the two germline ends. The CDR3 extends over 14 amino acids. The CDR3 region is CAIRRQGYQETQYF. The CDR3 coding sequence is TGTGCCATCAGACGTCAGGGGTACCAAGAGACCCAGTACTTC.

V and J are TRBV5-1 and TRBJ1-1, with 7 bases lining up with TRBD1. Trimming took 3 bases from V and 2 from J; bases not matched to a gene: 7. Germline CDR1 is SGHRS and CDR2 is YFSETQ. The CDR3 consists of 15 residues. In DNA form, the CDR3 reads TGCGCCAGCAGCTCAGGGGGGGGAGTCAACACTGAAGCTTTCTTT. This translates into CASSSGGGVNTEAFF.

This clonotype was observed a few times. The V call is TRBV7-2, the J call TRBJ2-5; D gene unclear. The CDR3 has 13 residues. Trimming left V 2 bases short and J 5 bases short, with 9 bases between. Germline assignment: CDR1 SGHTA and CDR2 FQGNSA. CDR3 DNA: TGTGCCAGCAGCTTACCCCCTTTCGAGACCCAGTACTTC. This translates into CASSLPPFETQYF.

This clonotype was detected only a few times. In DNA, the CDR3 is TGTGCCAGCTCTACGGGGGTCTACACCGGGGAGCTGTTTTTT. This encodes CASSTGVYTGELFF. The chain carries TRBV11-1 and TRBJ2-2, with a tentative D call TRBD2 (6 bases). Trimming removed 8 bases from V and 3 bases from J, with 13 bases in between. CDR3 length: 14 amino acids. Looked up from germline, CDR1 is SGHAT and CDR2 is FQDESV (reference sequence).

The chain uses TRBV11-2 and TRBJ2-1, with D possibly being TRBD2 (6 bases). V lost 3 bases and J 8 bases, leaving 20 bases between the germline ends. Germline CDR1 reads SGHAT; CDR2 reads FQNNGV. The CDR3 covers 16 residues. This chain's CDR3 is CASSFWLAGRLDEQFF. CDR3 nucleotides: TGTGCCAGCAGCTTCTGGTTGGCGGGGCGGTTGGATGAGCAGTTCTTC.

This clonotype was detected only a few times. This chain connects TRBV12-3 or TRBV12-4 to TRBJ2-5; 7 bases line up with TRBD1. The CDR3 runs 17 residues. V shed 5 bases, J shed 1 base, and the junction held 13 bases outside the gene matches. CDR3 nucleotides: TGTGCCAGCAGTACCTGGTCACAGGGGCCCTCCCAAGAGACCCAGTACTTC. This sequence encodes CASSTWSQGPSQETQYF.

V usage is TRBV15 and J usage is TRBJ2-7; TRBD1 matches 10 bases. V trimming: 2 bases; J trimming: 3 bases; junction bases outside the gene matches: 10. This CDR3 is built from 17 residues. Germline V gene sequence: CDR1 LNHNV, CDR2 YYDKDF (reference sequence). The CDR3: CATSRTEYRDRGYEQYF. As DNA, the CDR3 is TGTGCCACCAGCAGAACGGAGTATCGGGACAGGGGCTACGAGCAGTACTTC.

This clonotype was seen a few times. The chain has TRBV20-1 and TRBJ1-2; no reliable D call. This CDR3 has 15 residues. Trimming pared 0 bases from V and 3 bases from J, leaving 14 bases between. CDR1 DFQATT and CDR2 SNEGSKA come from the germline V gene (reference sequence). For the CDR3, the DNA is TGCAGTGCTAGAGAGCCGCAGGCAGGTCACTATGGCTACACCTTC. As protein: CSAREPQAGHYGYTF.